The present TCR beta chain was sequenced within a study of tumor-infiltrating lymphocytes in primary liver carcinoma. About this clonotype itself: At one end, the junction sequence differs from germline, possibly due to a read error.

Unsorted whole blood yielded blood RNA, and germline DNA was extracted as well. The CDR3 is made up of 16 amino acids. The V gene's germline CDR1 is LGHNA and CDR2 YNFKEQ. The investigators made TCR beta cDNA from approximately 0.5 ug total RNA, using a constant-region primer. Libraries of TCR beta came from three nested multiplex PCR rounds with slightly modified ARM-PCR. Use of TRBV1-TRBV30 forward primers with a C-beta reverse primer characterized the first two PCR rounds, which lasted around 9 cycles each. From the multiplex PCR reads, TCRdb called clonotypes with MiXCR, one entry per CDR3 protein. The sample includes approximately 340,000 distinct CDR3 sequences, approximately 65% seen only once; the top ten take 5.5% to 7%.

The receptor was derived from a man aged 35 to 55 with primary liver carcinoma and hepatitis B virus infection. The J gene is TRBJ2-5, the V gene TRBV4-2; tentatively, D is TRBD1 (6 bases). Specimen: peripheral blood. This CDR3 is CASSQEGGFYQETQYF. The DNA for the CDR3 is TGTGCCAGCAGCCAAGAAGGGGGTTTTTACCAAGAGACCCAGTATTTC.